This TCR beta chain was recorded in a study of graft-versus-host responses after intestinal transplantation. Study at large: Among the recipients, all got anti-thymocyte globulin induction and then tacrolimus and steroids for 3 to 4 years.

Germline V gene data show CDR1 as MNHEY and CDR2 as SMNVEV (reference sequence). V was shortened by 0 bases and J by 10 bases, with 19 bases between the two germline ends. This CDR3 is 16 amino acids long. On this clone: Its target is not known.

Clones were sequenced by immunoSEQ multiplex PCR, and TCRdb holds only the in-frame ones, with some missing. Of about 89,000 clones listed, 93% were seen once; the top ten hold 1.5% to 2.5%. The material sequenced was unstimulated CD8+ T cells sorted from spleen or lymph node cells, taken before intestinal transplant. This rearrangement joins TRBV27 to TRBJ1-5; possible D gene TRBD1, 6 bases. This TCR came from a human donor who received an intestinal transplant. CDR3: CASSLSPKGDQEPQHF. The CDR3 nucleotides are TGTGCCAGCAGTTTATCGCCCAAGGGGGACCAAGAACCCCAGCATTTT.